These 23 T cell receptor beta chains share one sample of origin, sequenced in a study of T-cell memory formation after mild COVID-19. TCRdb fed the 5' RACE reads into MiXCR, producing one record per CDR3 protein. The sample gives fewer than 700,000 distinct CDR3 sequences, roughly 21% of which show up once; approximately 8.4% is in the top ten. Sequenced sample: PBMCs or a T cell subset sorted from them (not recorded which). The receptors come from an adult woman who had mild COVID-19 (a few samples of this study predate the infection). Cell type and time point are not known.

The J gene is TRBJ1-4, the V gene TRBV4-1, with a weak D call TRBD1 (5 bases). CDR3 length equals 14 residues. V gave up 0 bases and J gave up 6 bases, with 8 bases separating them. Germline CDR1 reads MGHRA; CDR2 reads YSYEKL. The CDR3 loop reads CASSQESRDEKLFF. The DNA for the CDR3 is TGCGCCAGCAGCCAAGAATCCAGGGATGAAAAACTGTTTTTT.

The chain uses TRBV20-1 and TRBJ2-7; D might be TRBD2 (5 bases). Germline V CDR1 and CDR2: DFQATT, SNEGSKA (reference sequence). The CDR3 extends over 14 amino acids. Trimming removed 6 bases at V and 0 bases at J, with 15 bases between. The CDR3 protein is CSATLTGGSYEQYF. CDR3 DNA sequence: TGCAGTGCCACCCTTACCGGAGGCTCCTACGAGCAGTACTTC.

This clonotype was seen more than once but under ten times. The chain links TRBV7-2 to TRBJ1-1, with TRBD1 as a possible D gene (6 bases). The CDR3 extends over 14 amino acids. The germline gives CDR1 SGHTA, CDR2 FQGNSA. Trimming shortened V by 5 bases and J by 3 bases, and 13 bases separated the two germline ends. CDR3 residues: CASSMDSLYTEAFF. The CDR3 nucleotides are TGTGCCAGCAGCATGGACAGCCTCTACACTGAAGCTTTCTTT.

V gene TRBV6-5 combines with J gene TRBJ1-5; D not resolved. Germline V gene sequence: CDR1 MNHEY, CDR2 SVGAGI. With 8 bases removed from V and 2 bases from J, the gap between germline ends came to 10 bases. The CDR3 has 13 amino acids. CDR3 region: CASAAGRNQPQHF. The CDR3 DNA reads as TGTGCCAGCGCGGCAGGTCGCAATCAGCCCCAGCATTTT.

The V gene is TRBV28, the J gene TRBJ2-7; either TRBD1 or TRBD2 may fit D (5 bases each). The CDR3 is 14 amino acids. V was pared by 7 bases and J by 1 base, with 14 bases between. Germline V gives CDR1 MDHEN, CDR2 SYDVKM. CDR3 amino acids: CASTPGPTSYEQYF. CDR3 in DNA: TGTGCCAGCACCCCGGGACCTACATCCTACGAGCAGTACTTC.

The chain recombines TRBV7-9 with TRBJ1-2, with D maybe TRBD1 (6 bases). Deletions cut 5 bases from V and 3 bases from J, with 13 bases between. The CDR3 totals 14 residues. Germline V gene data show CDR1 as SEHNR and CDR2 as FQNEAQ (reference sequence). CDR3 protein: CASSLIQGHYGYTF. CDR3 bases: TGTGCCAGCAGCCTAATTCAGGGGCACTATGGCTACACCTTC. Full variable domain (missing parts from reference TRBV7-9 and TRBJ1-2): DTGVSQNPRHKITKRGQNVTFRCDPISEHNRLYWYRQTLGQGPEFLTYFQNEAQLEKSRLLSDRFSAERPKGSFSTLEIQRTEQGDSAMYLCASSLIQGHYGYTFGSGTRLTVV.

In this sample, this clonotype turned up a few times. This chain links TRBV5-1 with TRBJ1-6; D gene ambiguous. In germline, CDR1 is SGHRS, CDR2 YFSETQ. CDR3 length equals 16 residues. The V and J ends lost 0 bases and 2 bases respectively, with 9 bases between them. The CDR3 sequence is CASSLDGSAYNSPLHF. CDR3 DNA: TGCGCCAGCAGCTTGGATGGGTCCGCCTATAATTCACCCCTCCACTTT. The full variable domain, with the rest looked up from reference TRBV5-1 and TRBJ1-6, is KAGVTQTPRYLIKTRGQQVTLSCSPISGHRSVSWYQQTPGQGLQFLFEYFSETQRNKGNFPGRFSGRQFSNSRSEMNVSTLELGDSALYLCASSLDGSAYNSPLHFGNGTRLTVT.

This clonotype showed up many times. The genes are TRBV15 and TRBJ2-1, with 7 bases that match TRBD2. V lost 5 bases and J lost 4; bases outside the gene matches: 5. The germline V gene has CDR1 LNHNV and CDR2 YYDKDF (reference sequence). The CDR3 covers 14 residues. The CDR3: CATSAGREYNEQFF. CDR3 sequence (DNA): TGTGCCACCAGCGCGGGGCGGGAGTACAATGAGCAGTTCTTC.

This chain uses TRBV7-2 with TRBJ1-6; D unclear. Trimming removed 2 bases from V and 7 bases from J, with 12 bases in between. This CDR3 contains 15 residues. Germline V gene lookup returns CDR1 SGHTA and CDR2 FQGNSA. The CDR3 is CASSLSPVANSPLHF. CDR3 DNA sequence: TGTGCCAGCAGCTTATCCCCCGTCGCGAATTCACCCCTCCACTTT.

A single count supports this clonotype. The rearrangement links TRBV6-2 or TRBV6-3 to TRBJ2-7; TRBD2 matches 13 bases. Germline CDR1 MNHEY, CDR2 SVGEGT. After removal of 2 bases from V and 1 base from J, the junction contained 5 bases not matched to a gene. The CDR3 consists of 17 residues. In nucleotides, the CDR3 is TGTGCCAGCAGTTACACGGGACTAGCGGGGCGATCCTACGAGCAGTACTTC. This sequence encodes CASSYTGLAGRSYEQYF.

This clonotype has a handful of counts. The J gene is TRBJ1-5, the V gene TRBV7-2; TRBD1 matches 7 bases. V lost 6 bases to trimming and J lost 3 bases; unmatched junction nucleotides: 8. Germline lookup yields CDR1 SGHTA and CDR2 FQGNSA. The CDR3 runs 15 residues. Here the CDR3 DNA reads TGTGCCAGCAGTCGACAGGGCGACCCCAATCAGCCCCAGCATTTT. Protein product: CASSRQGDPNQPQHF.

This clonotype was observed many times. The genes are TRBV2 and TRBJ2-7; D may correspond to TRBD1 or TRBD2 (5 bases each). The CDR3 is made up of 15 amino acids. CDR1 SNHLY and CDR2 FYNNEI come from the germline V gene. V dropped 7 bases and J dropped 0 bases, with 16 bases sitting between them. The DNA of the CDR3 is TGTGCCAGCACTCCCGGGACCGCAAGCTCCTACGAGCAGTACTTC. It is translated as CASTPGTASSYEQYF.

This clonotype was counted only a few times. The chain links TRBV6-6 to TRBJ2-2; D unclear. Deletions cut 6 bases from V and 1 base from J, with 9 bases between. CDR1 is MNHNY and CDR2 is SVGAGI in the germline V gene (reference sequence). CDR3 size: 14 residues. CDR3 nucleotide sequence: TGTGCCAGCAGAGACGGCTGGAACACCGGGGAGCTGTTTTTT. Its translation is CASRDGWNTGELFF.

The rearrangement links TRBV18 to TRBJ2-7; possibly TRBD1 or TRBD2 for D (5 bases each). CDR1 and CDR2 (germline): KGHSH, LQKENI. The CDR3 length is 14 residues. V dropped 8 bases and J dropped 4 bases, with 18 bases sitting between them. Here the CDR3 DNA reads TGTGCCAGCGAAGGGGACCGCTTGACGTACGAGCAGTACTTC. The encoded protein is CASEGDRLTYEQYF.

This clonotype was seen only a few times. V is TRBV20-1 and J is TRBJ1-1; D gene uncertain. This CDR3 comprises 13 residues. Per the germline V gene, CDR1 is DFQATT and CDR2 is SNEGSKA (reference sequence). Trimming cost V 8 bases and J 3 bases, with 16 bases left between them. In DNA, the CDR3 is TGCAGTACCTTGGGTATATCCGACACTGAAGCTTTCTTT. Its protein product is CSTLGISDTEAFF.

The rearrangement uses TRBV6-5 and TRBJ2-3; D uncertain. Trimming cost V 5 bases and J 3 bases, with 9 bases left between them. The CDR3 is 13 residues long. Germline CDR1 reads MNHEY; CDR2 reads SVGAGI. The CDR3 DNA is TGTGCCAGCAGTAACCGCTATACAGATACGCAGTATTTT. Protein product: CASSNRYTDTQYF.

The chain joins TRBV4-1 to TRBJ1-2, with no clear D. Per the germline V gene, CDR1 is MGHRA and CDR2 is YSYEKL. CDR3 length: 14 residues. The V gene lost 3 bases and the J gene lost 4 bases, with 12 bases spanning the gap. The CDR3 DNA follows: TGCGCCAGCAGCCAGACCCGAGAAACCTATGGCTACACCTTC. Its translation is CASSQTRETYGYTF.

This CDR3 is CSAGVPGSYNEQFF. The CDR3 region has the DNA TGCAGCGCGGGAGTCCCTGGGTCCTACAATGAGCAGTTCTTC. The chain couples TRBV20-1 to TRBJ2-1; TRBD2 matches 7 bases. CDR1 is DFQATT, CDR2 SNEGSKA, per germline (reference sequence). CDR3 length: 14 residues.

The V gene is TRBV12-3 or TRBV12-4, the J gene TRBJ1-5, with TRBD1 matching 9 bases. The CDR3 length is 14 residues. V shed 6 bases, J shed 3 bases, and the junction held 3 bases outside the gene matches. CDR3 residues: CASSWTGDNQPQHF. DNA for the CDR3: TGTGCCAGCAGCTGGACAGGGGACAATCAGCCCCAGCATTTT.

The rearrangement joins TRBV6-4 to TRBJ1-3; no definite D call. The CDR3 runs 16 residues. The V end was cut by 0 bases, the J end by 0 bases, with 9 bases between. Per the germline V gene, CDR1 is MRHNA and CDR2 is SNTAGT. The CDR3 spells CASSDSRQSSGNTIYF. In DNA, the CDR3 is TGTGCCAGCAGTGACTCTCGGCAGAGCTCTGGAAACACCATATATTTT.

This chain joins TRBV6-1 and TRBJ2-7; D not certain. The CDR3 is made up of 11 amino acids. Germline V lookup: CDR1 MNHNS, CDR2 SASEGT. Trimming shortened V by 3 bases and J by 7 bases, and 7 bases separated the two germline ends. The CDR3 is CASSDGWEQYF. CDR3 DNA: TGTGCCAGCAGTGATGGCTGGGAGCAGTACTTC.

This clonotype has more than one count but fewer than ten. The CDR3 here is CSARYRTVVGNIQYF. CDR3 sequence (DNA): TGCAGTGCTAGATATCGGACAGTCGTGGGAAACATTCAGTACTTC. The genes are TRBV20-1 and TRBJ2-4, with a possible D match to TRBD1 (6 bases). Germline loops: CDR1 DFQATT, CDR2 SNEGSKA (reference sequence). This CDR3 has 15 residues. Trimming stripped 2 bases from V and 6 bases from J, with 17 bases between.

This clonotype was picked up a small number of times. Here the CDR3 DNA reads TGTGCCAGCAGCCCCTGGGGTGACAGAATGAACACTGAAGCTTTCTTT. This sequence encodes CASSPWGDRMNTEAFF. V gene TRBV3-1 combines with J gene TRBJ1-1; the D gene is possibly TRBD1 (5 bases). The CDR3 runs to 16 residues. The V end lost 4 bases, the J end lost 0 bases, and 15 bases lay between the germline ends. Germline CDR1 is LGHDT and CDR2 is YNNKEL (reference sequence).